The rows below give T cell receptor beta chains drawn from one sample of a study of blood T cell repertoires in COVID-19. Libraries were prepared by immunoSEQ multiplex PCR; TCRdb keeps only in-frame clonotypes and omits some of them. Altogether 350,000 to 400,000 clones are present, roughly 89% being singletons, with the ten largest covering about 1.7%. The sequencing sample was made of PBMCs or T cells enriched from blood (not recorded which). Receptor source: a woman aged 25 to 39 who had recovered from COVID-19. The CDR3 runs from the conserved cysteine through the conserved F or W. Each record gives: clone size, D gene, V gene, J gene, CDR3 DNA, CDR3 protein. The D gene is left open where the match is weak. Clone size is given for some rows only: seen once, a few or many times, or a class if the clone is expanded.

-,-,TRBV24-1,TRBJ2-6,TGTGCCACCAGTGATCGGGTAGAGGCCAACGTCCTGACTTTC,CATSDRVEANVLTF
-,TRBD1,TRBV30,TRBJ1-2,TGTGCCTGGATTAGGGACAGTTACTATGGCTACACCTTC,CAWIRDSYYGYTF
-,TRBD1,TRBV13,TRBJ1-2,TGTGCCAGCAGCTTAAGACAGGGTGCTAACTATGGCTACACCTTC,CASSLRQGANYGYTF
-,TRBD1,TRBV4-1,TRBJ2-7,TGCGCCAGCAGCCAGGGGGCGGGACAGGGGGTCTACGAGCAGTACTTC,CASSQGAGQGVYEQYF
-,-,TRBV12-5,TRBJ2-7,TGTGCTAGTGGTTGGGGCAACGGGGGCGAGCAGTACTTC,CASGWGNGGEQYF
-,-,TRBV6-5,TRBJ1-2,TGTGCCAGCAAGTCCGGGATCATCTATGGCTACACCTTC,CASKSGIIYGYTF
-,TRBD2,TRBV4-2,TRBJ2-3,TGTGCCAGCAGCCCAACGGGACTAGCGGGGGGGCCAGATACGCAGTATTTT,CASSPTGLAGGPDTQYF
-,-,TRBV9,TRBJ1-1,TGTGCCAGCAGCGTAGGTGAGGCACCGAACACTGAAGCTTTCTTT,CASSVGEAPNTEAFF
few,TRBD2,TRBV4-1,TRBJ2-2,TGCGCCAGCAGCCAACCTTTGCGGGAGAACGGGGAGCTGTTTTTT,CASSQPLRENGELFF
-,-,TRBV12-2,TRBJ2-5,TGTGCAAGTCGCTTCCTACGGGGGGTTCAAGAGACCCAGTACTTC,CASRFLRGVQETQYF
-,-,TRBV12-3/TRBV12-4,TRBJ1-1,TGTGCCCTCGGGAACACTGAAGCTTTCTTT,CALGNTEAFF
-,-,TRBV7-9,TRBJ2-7,TGTGCCAGCAGCCTAAGAACAGGGAACTACGAGCAGTACTTC,CASSLRTGNYEQYF
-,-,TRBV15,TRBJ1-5,TGTGCCACCAGCAGAGATGTAAGCGTTAATCAGCCCCAGCATTTT,CATSRDVSVNQPQHF
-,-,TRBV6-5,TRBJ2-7,TGTGCCAGCAGTTACTCTGTGGGACAAATCCCCTACGAGCAGTACTTC,CASSYSVGQIPYEQYF
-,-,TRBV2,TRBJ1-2,TGTGCAACCAGGGGACCGGTCTATGGCTACACCTTC,CATRGPVYGYTF
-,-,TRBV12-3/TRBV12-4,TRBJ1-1,TGTGCCAGCAGTTTAGTGGGGGCTGGGGCTTTCTTT,CASSLVGAGAFF
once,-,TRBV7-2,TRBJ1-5,TGTGCCAGCAGCTTATATCGGCCTATAGACAGGTATAGCAATCAGCCCCAGCATTTT,CASSLYRPIDRYSNQPQHF
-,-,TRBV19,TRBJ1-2,TGTGCCAGTAGTATCGGGGGGGGACTACTCGGTGGCTACACCTTC,CASSIGGGLLGGYTF
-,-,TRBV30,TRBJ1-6,TGTGCCTGGAGTGTACTCGGGGCGGGGAATTCACCCCTCCACTTT,CAWSVLGAGNSPLHF
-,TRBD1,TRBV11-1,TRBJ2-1,TGTGCCAGCAGCGATGGGACAGCCTACAATGAGCAGTTCTTC,CASSDGTAYNEQFF
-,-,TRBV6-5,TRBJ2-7,TGTGCCAGCATGACGGGAGAGTCCTACGAGCAGTACTTC,CASMTGESYEQYF
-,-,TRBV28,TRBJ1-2,TGTGCCAGCAACCCCCAGGGGTTCGGCAGCAACTATGGCTACACCTTC,CASNPQGFGSNYGYTF
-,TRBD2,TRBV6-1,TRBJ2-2,TGTGCCAGCAGTGAACTAGCGGGGAGGGGGGAGCTGTTTTTT,CASSELAGRGELFF
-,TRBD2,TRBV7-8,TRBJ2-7,TGTGCCAGCAGCCGGGGACTAGCGGCCTCCTACGAGCAGTACTTC,CASSRGLAASYEQYF
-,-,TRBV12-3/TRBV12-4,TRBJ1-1,TGTGCCAGCAGTTCAACAGGGTACACTGAAGCTTTCTTT,CASSSTGYTEAFF
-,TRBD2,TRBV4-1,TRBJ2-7,TGCGCCAGCAGCCCCCCGGGGGGCGAGCAGTACTTC,CASSPPGGEQYF
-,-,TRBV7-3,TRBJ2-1,TGTGCCAGCAGCTTGATGGGGCTGTACAATGAGCAGTTCTTC,CASSLMGLYNEQFF
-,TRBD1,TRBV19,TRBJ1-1,TGTGCCAGTACGAGACAGGGGGCGAGGGAAGCTGAAGCTTTCTTT,CASTRQGAREAEAFF
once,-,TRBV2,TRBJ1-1,TGTGCCAGCAGCGCCGAAGCGGGAGGGACTGAAGCTTTCTTT,CASSAEAGGTEAFF
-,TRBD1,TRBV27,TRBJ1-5,TGTGCCAGCGCCATCGGGACAGGGGGTCAGCCCCAGCATTTT,CASAIGTGGQPQHF
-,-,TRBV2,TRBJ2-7,TGTGCCAGCAGTGACGGCGGGTTGGCCTACGAGCAGTACTTC,CASSDGGLAYEQYF
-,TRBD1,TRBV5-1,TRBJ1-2,TGCGCCAGCAGCTTGGAATTTGACAGGGCCTATGGCTACACCTTC,CASSLEFDRAYGYTF
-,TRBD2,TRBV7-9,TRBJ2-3,TGTGCCAGCAGCTTGACTAGCCCAGATACGCAGTATTTT,CASSLTSPDTQYF
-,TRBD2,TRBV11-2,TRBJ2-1,TGTGCCAGCAGCTTAGAACTAGCGGGAAACCGCAATGAGCAGTTCTTC,CASSLELAGNRNEQFF
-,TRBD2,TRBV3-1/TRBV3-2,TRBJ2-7,TGTGCCAGCAGCCCGGGACTAGCGGGCTACGAGCAGTACTTC,CASSPGLAGYEQYF
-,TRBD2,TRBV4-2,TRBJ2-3,TGTGCCAGCAGCCATCTAGCGGGGGACCTCACAGATACGCAGTATTTT,CASSHLAGDLTDTQYF
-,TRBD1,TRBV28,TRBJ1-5,TGTGCCAGCAGTTTATACCACAGGGGACTTCAGCCCCAGCATTTT,CASSLYHRGLQPQHF
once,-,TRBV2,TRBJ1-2,TGTGCCAGCAGTGGGCGTCAGGCCCTTTTGGGCTATGGCTACACCTTC,CASSGRQALLGYGYTF
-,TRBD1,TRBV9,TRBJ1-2,TGTGCCAGCAGCTATAATCCGGGACAGGGGATCAGTCTGGGTGGCTACACCTTC,CASSYNPGQGISLGGYTF
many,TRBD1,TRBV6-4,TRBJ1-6,TGTGCCAGCAGTGATAAGACAGGGAATAATTCACCCCTCCACTTT,CASSDKTGNNSPLHF
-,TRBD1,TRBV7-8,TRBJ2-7,TGTGCCAGCAGCTTAGCTCACGACAGGGACGAGCAGTACTTC,CASSLAHDRDEQYF
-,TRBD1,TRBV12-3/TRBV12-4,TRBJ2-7,TGTGCCAGCAGAGGGACAGGCTACGAGCAGTACTTC,CASRGTGYEQYF
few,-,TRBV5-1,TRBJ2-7,TGCGCCAGCAGCACCCAGGCGGGCTACGAGCAGTACTTC,CASSTQAGYEQYF
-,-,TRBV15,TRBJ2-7,TGTGCCACCAGCAGAGAGGACAGCTCCTACGAGCAGTACTTC,CATSREDSSYEQYF
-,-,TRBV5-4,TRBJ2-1,TGTGCCAGCAGCCTGGACTTATATAATGAGCAGTTCTTC,CASSLDLYNEQFF
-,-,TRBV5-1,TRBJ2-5,TGCGCCAGCAGCTTGTTTGGGCAGAGCCAAGAGACCCAGTACTTC,CASSLFGQSQETQYF
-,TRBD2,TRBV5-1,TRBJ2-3,TGCGCCAGCAAGGGACTAGCGGGGTTTTTTGGCACAGATACGCAGTATTTT,CASKGLAGFFGTDTQYF
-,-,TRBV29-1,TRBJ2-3,TGCAGCGTTAAGCGGGACAATAACGGCGCAGATACGCAGTATTTT,CSVKRDNNGADTQYF
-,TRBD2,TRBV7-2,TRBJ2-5,TGTGCCAGCAGCACCCGCCCCGGGGGGGCCGGAGAGACCCAGTACTTC,CASSTRPGGAGETQYF
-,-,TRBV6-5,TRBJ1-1,TGTGCCAGCGGCGACAGGGAAGCTTTCTTT,CASGDREAFF
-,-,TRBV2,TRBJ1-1,TGTGCCAGCAGTGTCCAGACTGAAGCTTTCTTT,CASSVQTEAFF
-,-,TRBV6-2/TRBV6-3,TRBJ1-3,TGTGCCAGCAGTTATCCGGGGGAGAGTCCGGGAAACACCATATATTTT,CASSYPGESPGNTIYF
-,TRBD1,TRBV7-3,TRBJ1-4,TGTGCCAGCAGCCCAACAGGGGATCCTAATGAAAAACTGTTTTTT,CASSPTGDPNEKLFF
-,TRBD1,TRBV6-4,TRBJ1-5,TGTGCCATTACAGGGGATCAGCCCCAGCATTTT,CAITGDQPQHF
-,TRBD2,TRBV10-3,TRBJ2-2,TGTGCCAACGCGGGGACTAGCGGAACCGGGGAGCTGTTTTTT,CANAGTSGTGELFF
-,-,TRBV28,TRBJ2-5,TGTGCCAGCAGACCACAGGGAACGGGGAGAGAGACCCAGTACTTC,CASRPQGTGRETQYF
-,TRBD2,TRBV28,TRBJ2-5,TGTGCCAGCAGTTTATCCCAACCGGGACTAGCGGGAGAGCCGGGAGAGACCCAGTACTTC,CASSLSQPGLAGEPGETQYF
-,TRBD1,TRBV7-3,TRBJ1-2,TGTGCCAGCAGCCCCGGACAGGGGGTCCATGGCTACACCTTC,CASSPGQGVHGYTF